Shown below are 27 T cell receptor beta chains from a single sample sequenced in a study of cytomegalovirus exposure and HLA in healthy donors. 13 Jbeta primers and 60 Vbeta primers were used for the PCR. Libraries were prepared by immunoSEQ multiplex PCR; TCRdb keeps only in-frame clonotypes and omits some of them. The table has 60,000 or so clones, roughly four fifths seen once. The source material was PBMCs. These receptors came from a man in his forties in good health and CMV-seronegative.

The V call is TRBV27, the J call TRBJ2-1, with TRBD2 matching over 8 bases. CDR1 and CDR2 from the germline V gene are MNHEY and SMNVEV (reference sequence). This CDR3 spans 15 amino acids. The V gene end was trimmed by 2 bases and the J gene end by 3 bases; junction bases not matched to a gene: 3. The CDR3 spells CASSLLAGIYNEQFF. DNA for the CDR3: TGTGCCAGCAGTTTACTAGCGGGTATCTACAATGAGCAGTTCTTC.

The chain employs TRBV28 and TRBJ2-7; TRBD1 matches 7 bases. V lost 8 bases to trimming and J lost 0 bases; unmatched junction nucleotides: 10. CDR1 and CDR2 (germline): MDHEN, SYDVKM. The CDR3 loop spans 15 amino acids. CDR3 protein: CASGTGTENSYEQYV. The CDR3, as DNA: TGTGCCAGCGGCACTGGGACAGAAAACTCCTACGAGCAGTACGTC.

The chain is built from TRBV30 and TRBJ2-3, with 8 bases fitting TRBD1. Germline V gene sequence: CDR1 GTSNPN, CDR2 SVGIG (reference sequence). CDR3 length: 15 residues. The ends lost 3 bases at V and 4 bases at J; junction bases unmatched: 9. As DNA, the CDR3 is TGTGCCTGGAGCCTAACGGGACAGGTCGCAGATACGCAGTATTTT. Protein: CAWSLTGQVADTQYF.

The chain is built from TRBV7-6 and TRBJ2-1, with 10 bases identical to TRBD2. The J segment lost 10 bases and the V segment lost 5 bases, leaving 5 bases of the junction unmatched. Germline V gene data show CDR1 as SGHVS and CDR2 as FNYEAQ. There are 13 residues in the CDR3. The CDR3 loop is CASSTMTSGEQFF. The CDR3 region has the DNA TGTGCCAGCAGCACGATGACTAGCGGGGAGCAGTTCTTC.

The chain uses TRBV10-1 and TRBJ2-3; D is unclear. Germline V CDR1 and CDR2: WNHNN, SYGVQD (reference sequence). The V end was cut by 2 bases, the J end by 8 bases, with 11 bases between. This CDR3 contains 13 residues. The CDR3 is CASSELRGGTQYF. CDR3 sequence (DNA): TGCGCCAGCAGTGAGCTCCGAGGTGGTACGCAGTATTTT.

The V gene is TRBV30, the J gene TRBJ1-4, with D possibly TRBD1 on 6 matching bases. Germline CDR1 is GTSNPN and CDR2 is SVGIG (reference sequence). The CDR3 length is 16 residues. Trimming cost V 4 bases and J 0 bases, with 15 bases left between them. DNA of the CDR3: TGTGCCTGGACGAACAGGGTTTTGGCAACTAATGAAAAACTGTTTTTT. This sequence encodes CAWTNRVLATNEKLFF.

J is TRBJ2-7 and V is TRBV18; D possibly corresponds to TRBD1 (6 bases). The CDR3 loop spans 13 amino acids. V was clipped by 4 bases and J by 5 bases, with 12 bases between them. Germline CDR1 reads KGHSH; CDR2 reads LQKENI. The CDR3 here is CASSRTTGNEQYV. DNA of the CDR3: TGTGCCAGCTCACGAACAACAGGGAACGAGCAGTACGTC.

The gene calls are TRBV14 and TRBJ2-3; D may be TRBD2 (5 bases). This CDR3 has 18 residues. Germline V lookup: CDR1 SGHDN, CDR2 FVKESK. V was clipped by 4 bases and J by 5 bases, with 25 bases between them. The CDR3 loop reads CASSPTVVTSPGEDTQYF. In DNA, the CDR3 is TGTGCCAGCAGCCCTACGGTCGTAACTTCTCCCGGGGAAGATACGCAGTATTTT. Full variable domain (rest looked up from reference TRBV14 and TRBJ2-3): EAGVTQFPSHSVIEKGQTVTLRCDPISGHDNLYWYRRVMGKEIKFLLHFVKESKQDESGMPNNRFLAERTGGTYSTLKVQPAELEDSGVYFCASSPTVVTSPGEDTQYFGPGTRLTVL.

The chain couples TRBV27 to TRBJ2-7; the match to TRBD1 covers 10 bases. This CDR3 is 16 amino acids long. The junction had 11 bases not matched to a gene; V was cut back by 6 bases and J by 3 bases. Germline CDR1 and CDR2: MNHEY and SMNVEV (reference sequence). This CDR3 reads CASRSILGTGDYEQYF. The CDR3 DNA is TGTGCCAGCAGATCAATTCTTGGGACAGGGGACTACGAGCAGTACTTC.

The V call is TRBV6-5, the J call TRBJ2-1; maybe TRBD2 (6 bases). The CDR3 is made up of 14 amino acids. Looked up from germline, CDR1 is MNHEY and CDR2 is SVGAGI. Deletions cut 5 bases from V and 9 bases from J, with 17 bases between. CDR3 region: CASSPSRGNGEQFF. CDR3 DNA sequence: TGTGCCAGCAGTCCCTCGCGGGGCAACGGTGAGCAGTTCTTC.

The chain carries TRBV6-6 and TRBJ1-1; a weak D match, TRBD1 (5 bases). V was cut by 7 bases and J by 2 bases, with 14 bases left in between. Germline CDR1 is MNHNY and CDR2 is SVGAGI (reference sequence). This CDR3 has 14 residues. CDR3 amino acids: CASTGRQSNTEAFF. DNA for the CDR3: TGTGCCAGCACCGGTCGACAGAGCAACACTGAAGCTTTCTTT.

The CDR3 reads CAWSRGAGNWVGSNQPQHF. CDR3 nucleotide sequence: TGTGCCTGGAGTCGGGGGGCAGGGAATTGGGTCGGAAGCAATCAGCCCCAGCATTTT. The chain employs TRBV30 and TRBJ1-5; D possibly corresponds to TRBD1 (6 bases). The CDR3 covers 19 residues. Per germline, CDR1 GTSNPN and CDR2 SVGIG (reference sequence). V lost 2 bases and J lost 1, with 24 bases in between.

This chain uses TRBV5-1 with TRBJ2-2, with 10 positions matching TRBD2. Per the germline V gene, CDR1 is SGHRS and CDR2 is YFSETQ. The CDR3 extends over 15 amino acids. V was pared by 1 base and J by 6 bases, with 3 bases of the junction left unmatched. CDR3 DNA: TGCGCCAGCAGCTTGAGGCTAGCGGGGGCCGGGGAGCTGTTTTTT. Translating gives CASSLRLAGAGELFF.

This clone appeared once. The chain couples TRBV7-9 to TRBJ1-3; maybe TRBD1 (6 bases). Trimming took 3 bases from V and 7 from J, leaving 16 bases between them. The CDR3 length is 15 residues. CDR1 is SEHNR and CDR2 is FQNEAQ in the germline V gene (reference sequence). CDR3 loop: CASSLYGGQSNTIYF. In DNA form, the CDR3 reads TGTGCCAGCAGCTTGTATGGGGGCCAGTCGAACACCATATATTTT.

The rearrangement joins TRBV6-1 to TRBJ1-4; tentative D call: TRBD1 (6 bases). Germline V gene sequence: CDR1 MNHNS, CDR2 SASEGT. Trimming stripped 8 bases from V and 0 bases from J, with 13 bases between. This CDR3 has 15 amino acids. CDR3 protein: CASARGGATNEKLFF. CDR3 nucleotide sequence: TGTGCCAGCGCCCGAGGGGGAGCAACTAATGAAAAACTGTTTTTT.

The rearrangement uses TRBV7-2 and TRBJ1-4; D perhaps matches TRBD1 (5 bases). The CDR3 contains 14 residues. CDR1 is SGHTA, CDR2 FQGNSA, per germline. The V end lost 4 bases, the J end lost 8 bases, and 14 bases lay between the germline ends. This chain's CDR3 is CASSSFLKGEKLFF. As DNA, the CDR3 is TGTGCCAGCAGCTCCTTCTTAAAGGGGGAAAAACTGTTTTTT.

This clone was recorded only once. The V gene is TRBV6-5, the J gene TRBJ2-2, with a tentative D call TRBD1 (5 bases). The CDR3 contains 15 residues. Looked up from germline, CDR1 is MNHEY and CDR2 is SVGAGI. V gave up 5 bases and J gave up 6 bases, with 16 bases separating them. The CDR3 nucleotides are TGTGCCAGCAGTATCCTCATCAGGGTTCCCGGGGAGCTGTTTTTT. Its protein is CASSILIRVPGELFF.

This clone was recorded a few times. The rearrangement uses TRBV6-1 and TRBJ1-6, with 7 bases matching TRBD1. V gave up 1 base and J gave up 4 bases; unmatched junction bases: 4. The CDR3 is 16 amino acids. Germline lookup yields CDR1 MNHNS and CDR2 SASEGT. DNA for the CDR3: TGTGCCAGCAGTGAAGAAGGGACAGTGTATAATTCACCCCTCCACTTT. Protein sequence: CASSEEGTVYNSPLHF.

CDR3 nucleotide sequence: TGTGCCAGCAGTTACCACCGACAGGGACCCTTCTATGGCTACACCTTC. As protein: CASSYHRQGPFYGYTF. The chain uses TRBV6-5 and TRBJ1-2, with TRBD1 matching 7 bases. Germline V gives CDR1 MNHEY, CDR2 SVGAGI. The CDR3 contains 16 residues. V was pared by 2 bases and J by 4 bases, with 10 bases of the junction left unmatched.

The rearrangement joins TRBV19 to TRBJ2-5; 12 bases match TRBD1. Germline V gene sequence: CDR1 LNHDA, CDR2 SQIVND (reference sequence). The trim removed 3 bases at V and 4 bases at J, leaving 3 bases unmatched. The CDR3 runs to 15 residues. CDR3 region: CASSMGQGAGETQYF. The DNA for the CDR3 is TGTGCCAGTAGTATGGGACAGGGGGCTGGAGAGACCCAGTACTTC.

The chain carries TRBV6-6 and TRBJ1-1; no definite D call. The CDR3 is 13 residues long. V lost 5 bases and J lost 2, with 9 bases in between. Germline V lookup: CDR1 MNHNY, CDR2 SVGAGI (reference sequence). The CDR3 protein is CASSEVLNTEAFF. In DNA form, the CDR3 reads TGTGCCAGCAGTGAGGTTTTAAACACTGAAGCTTTCTTT.

The chain combines TRBV30 with TRBJ1-5; a weak D match, TRBD1 (6 bases). Trimming removed 4 bases from V and 3 bases from J, with 10 bases in between. Germline V CDR1 and CDR2: GTSNPN, SVGIG (reference sequence). The CDR3 extends over 13 amino acids. CDR3 in amino acids: CAWTTGTNQPQHF. The CDR3 nucleotides read TGTGCCTGGACAACAGGGACCAATCAGCCCCAGCATTTT.

The J gene is TRBJ1-2, the V gene TRBV5-1; maybe TRBD1 (6 bases). Between the trimmed V and J ends, which lost 1 base and 4 bases, there was a span of 8 bases. Germline V gene data show CDR1 as SGHRS and CDR2 as YFSETQ. This CDR3 has 13 residues. The CDR3: CASSLMGAYGYTF. DNA of the CDR3: TGCGCCAGCAGCTTGATGGGGGCCTATGGCTACACCTTC.

V usage is TRBV7-6 and J usage is TRBJ1-1; 7 nucleotides align to TRBD1. The CDR3 is 13 residues long. The V segment lost 1 base and the J segment 4 bases; nucleotides outside the gene matches: 0. The germline V gene encodes CDR1 SGHVS and CDR2 FNYEAQ. CDR3 region: CASSLGQGTEAFF. The CDR3 DNA reads TGTGCCAGCAGCTTAGGACAGGGCACTGAAGCTTTCTTT. The entire variable domain, with the rest obtained from reference TRBV7-6 and TRBJ1-1, is as follows: GAGVSQSPRYKVTKRGQDVALRCDPISGHVSLYWYRQALGQGPEFLTYFNYEAQQDKSGLPNDRFSAERPEGSISTLTIQRTEQRDSAMYRCASSLGQGTEAFFGQGTRLTVV.

This clone was found once. The J gene is TRBJ2-1, the V gene TRBV13, with D uncertain. The ends were cut back, 2 bases at V and 6 bases at J, with 11 bases in the middle. Looked up from germline, CDR1 is PRHDT and CDR2 is FYEKMQ (reference sequence). The CDR3 covers 14 residues. CDR3 in DNA: TGTGCCAGCAGCTTATTTTCAGTTCCCAATGAGCAGTTCTTC. Translated: CASSLFSVPNEQFF.

The J gene is TRBJ1-1, the V gene TRBV6-5; 7 nucleotides match TRBD1. This CDR3 comprises 12 residues. V was clipped by 5 bases and J by 8 bases; unmatched bases: 5. CDR1 is MNHEY, CDR2 SVGAGI, per germline. Here the CDR3 reads CASSTRQGEAFF. For the CDR3, the DNA is TGTGCCAGCAGTACCCGACAGGGAGAAGCTTTCTTT.

This rearrangement joins TRBV19 to TRBJ1-2, with D tentatively TRBD1 (6 bases). The CDR3 has 15 residues. V was trimmed by 5 bases and J by 0 bases, leaving 13 bases between them. Looked up from germline, CDR1 is LNHDA and CDR2 is SQIVND (reference sequence). The CDR3 loop reads CASSVQGTSNYGYTF. The CDR3 DNA sequence: TGTGCCAGTAGTGTCCAGGGGACATCTAACTATGGCTACACCTTC.